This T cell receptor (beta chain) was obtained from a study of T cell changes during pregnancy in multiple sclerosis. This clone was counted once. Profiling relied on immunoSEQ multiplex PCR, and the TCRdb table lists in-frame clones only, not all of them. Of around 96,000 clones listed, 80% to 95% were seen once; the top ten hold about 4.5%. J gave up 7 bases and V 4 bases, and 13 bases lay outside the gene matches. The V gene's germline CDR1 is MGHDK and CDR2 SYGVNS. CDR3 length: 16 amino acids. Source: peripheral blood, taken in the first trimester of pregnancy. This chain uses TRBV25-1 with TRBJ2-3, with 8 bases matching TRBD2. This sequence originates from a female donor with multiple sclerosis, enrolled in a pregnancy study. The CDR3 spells CASSASRLAGANTQYF. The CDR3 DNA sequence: TGTGCCAGCAGTGCCTCAAGGCTAGCGGGCGCAAATACGCAGTATTTT.